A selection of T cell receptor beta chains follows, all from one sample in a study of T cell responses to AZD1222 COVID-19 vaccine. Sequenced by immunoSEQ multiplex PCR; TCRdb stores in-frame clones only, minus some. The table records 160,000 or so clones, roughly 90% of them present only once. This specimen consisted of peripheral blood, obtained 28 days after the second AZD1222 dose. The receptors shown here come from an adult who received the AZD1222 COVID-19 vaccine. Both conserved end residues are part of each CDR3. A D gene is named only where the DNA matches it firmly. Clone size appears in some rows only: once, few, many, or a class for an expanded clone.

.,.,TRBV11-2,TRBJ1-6,TGTGCCAGCAGCTTAGAGGGAACACCCCTCCACTTT,CASSLEGTPLHF
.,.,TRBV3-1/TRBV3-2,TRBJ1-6,TGTGCCAGCAGCCTATCGCCGAGCTCCTATAATTCACCCCTCCACTTT,CASSLSPSSYNSPLHF
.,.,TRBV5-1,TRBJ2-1,TGCGCCAGCAGCCAACGGGACATCCACTCAACGGTCAATGAGCAGTTCTTC,CASSQRDIHSTVNEQFF
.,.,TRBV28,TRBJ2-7,TGTGCCAGCAGTCCGCTAGCCGTGACGGTACGAGAGCAGTACTTC,CASSPLAVTVREQYF
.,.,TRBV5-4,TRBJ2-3,TGTGCCAGCAGCGGCGGGACTTTTTCAGATACGCAGTATTTT,CASSGGTFSDTQYF
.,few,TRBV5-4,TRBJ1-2,TGTGCCAGCAGCTTGGACAGCCTTAACTATGGCTACACCTTC,CASSLDSLNYGYTF
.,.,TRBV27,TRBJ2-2,TGTGCCAGCAGTTTTAGGCTCAATTTTCTCACCGGGGAGCTGTTTTTT,CASSFRLNFLTGELFF
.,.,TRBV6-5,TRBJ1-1,TGTGCCAGCAGTTACAATGGGGGCCGGGGTGAAGCTTTCTTT,CASSYNGGRGEAFF
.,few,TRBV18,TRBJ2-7,TGTGCCAGCTCACCAACAGGGTCCTACGAGCAGTACTTC,CASSPTGSYEQYF
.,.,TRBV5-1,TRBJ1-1,TGCGCCAGCAGCGCCCGGGGACACTTGAACACTGAAGCTTTCTTT,CASSARGHLNTEAFF
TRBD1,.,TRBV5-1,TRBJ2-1,TGCGCCAGCAGCTTGGGGGACAGGGAGCAAAATGAGCAGTTCTTC,CASSLGDREQNEQFF
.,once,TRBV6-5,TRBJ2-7,TGTGCCAGCTGCACGGACCGGTACGAGCAGTACTTC,CASCTDRYEQYF
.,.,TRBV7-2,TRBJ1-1,TGTGCCAGCAGCAAGGGACTGATGAACACTGAAGCTTTCTTT,CASSKGLMNTEAFF
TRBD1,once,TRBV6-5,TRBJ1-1,TGTGCCAGCAGAGGGGACAGGGTGGTAGCGGCTGAAGCTTTCTTT,CASRGDRVVAAEAFF
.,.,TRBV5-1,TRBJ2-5,TGCGCCAGCAGCTTGGCCACCTGGTCCGAGACCCAGTACTTC,CASSLATWSETQYF
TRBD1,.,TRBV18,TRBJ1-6,TGTGCCAGCTCACCGGGGACAGGGGCAAATTCACCCCTCCACTTT,CASSPGTGANSPLHF
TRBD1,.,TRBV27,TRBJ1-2,TGTGCCAGCAGCCGATTACGGGACAGGGACTATGGCTACACCTTC,CASSRLRDRDYGYTF
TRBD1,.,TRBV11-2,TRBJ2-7,TGTGCCAGCAGCACCCGGGACAGGGCCCACGAGCAGTACTTC,CASSTRDRAHEQYF
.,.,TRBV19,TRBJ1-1,TGTGCCAGTAGTATCCCAGCCCCGAACACTGAAGCTTTCTTT,CASSIPAPNTEAFF
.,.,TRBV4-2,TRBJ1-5,TGTGCCAGCAGCCAAGCAACGTCCCGTGACAATCAGCCCCAGCATTTT,CASSQATSRDNQPQHF
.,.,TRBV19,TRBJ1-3,TGTGCCAGTAAGATGGACGGCTCTGGAAACACCATATATTTT,CASKMDGSGNTIYF
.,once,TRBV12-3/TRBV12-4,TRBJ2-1,TGTGCCAGCACCTGGAGCGGAGGTAGTGAGCAGTTCTTC,CASTWSGGSEQFF
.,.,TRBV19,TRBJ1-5,TGTGCCAGTAATGGGGGTTATAGCAATCAGCCCCAGCATTTT,CASNGGYSNQPQHF
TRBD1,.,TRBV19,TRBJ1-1,TGTGCCAGTAAGGGACAGGTCACTGAAGCTTTCTTT,CASKGQVTEAFF
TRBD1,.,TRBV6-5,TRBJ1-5,TGTGCCAGCAGTTACTCAGGGGGCAGTCAGCCCCAGCATTTT,CASSYSGGSQPQHF
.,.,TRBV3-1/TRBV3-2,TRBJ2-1,TGTGCCAGCAGCCAAGTACGTGGTGAGCAGTTCTTC,CASSQVRGEQFF
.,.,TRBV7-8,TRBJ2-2,TGTGCCAGCAGCTTAGGTCAGGGAAACACCGGGGAGCTGTTTTTT,CASSLGQGNTGELFF
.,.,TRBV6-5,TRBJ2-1,TGTGCCAGCAGTTACTCGAAAATGCTCCAGCAGTTCTTC,CASSYSKMLQQFF
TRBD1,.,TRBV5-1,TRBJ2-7,TGCGCCAGCAGCCCAGGACAGGGATTTCACCACGAGCAGTACTTC,CASSPGQGFHHEQYF
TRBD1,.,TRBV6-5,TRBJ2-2,TGTGCCAGCAGTTACGACAGGGTAGGCACCGGGGAGCTGTTTTTT,CASSYDRVGTGELFF
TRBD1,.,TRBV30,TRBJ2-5,TGTGCCTGGGGACAGGGGGTTCTGGAGACCCAGTACTTC,CAWGQGVLETQYF
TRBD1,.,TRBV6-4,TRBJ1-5,TGTGCCAGCAGTTGCTCAACCCGACAGGGGGATGAGCCCCAGCATTTT,CASSCSTRQGDEPQHF
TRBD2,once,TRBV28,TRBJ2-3,TGTGCCAGCAATCTTAGGACTAGCGGATTCACAGATACGCAGTATTTT,CASNLRTSGFTDTQYF
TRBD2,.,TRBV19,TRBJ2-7,TGTGCCAGTAGTATATCGGAAGCGGGAGGTTTCTACGAGCAGTACTTC,CASSISEAGGFYEQYF
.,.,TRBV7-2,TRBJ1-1,TGTGCCAGCAGGCTACAGGTGAACACTGAAGCTTTCTTT,CASRLQVNTEAFF
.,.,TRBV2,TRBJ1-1,TGTGCCAGCGAAAAACAGGGTATGAGTAACACTGAAGCTTTCTTT,CASEKQGMSNTEAFF
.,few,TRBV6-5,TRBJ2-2,TGTGCCAGCAGTTGGACAGCCGCGGCCGGGGAGCTGTTTTTT,CASSWTAAAGELFF
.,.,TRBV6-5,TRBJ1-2,TGTGCCAGCAGTTTGGCGGGAAACTATGGCTACACCTTC,CASSLAGNYGYTF
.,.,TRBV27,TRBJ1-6,TGTGCCAGCAGTTTATCGACTGGAGGGTCACCCCTCCACTTT,CASSLSTGGSPLHF
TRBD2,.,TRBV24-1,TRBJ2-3,TGTGCCACCAGGAGTTGGGGGGGAATTACGCAGTATTTT,CATRSWGGITQYF
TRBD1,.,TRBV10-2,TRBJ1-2,TGCGCCAGCATGCCAGGGGGGTACTATGGCTACACCTTC,CASMPGGYYGYTF
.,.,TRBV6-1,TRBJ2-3,TGTGCCAGCAGTGAAGTTTGGACAGATACGCAGTATTTT,CASSEVWTDTQYF
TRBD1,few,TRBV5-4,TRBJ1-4,TGTGCCAGCAGCTGGGACAGGGTCGGAAAACTGTTTTTT,CASSWDRVGKLFF
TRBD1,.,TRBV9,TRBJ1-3,TGTGCCAGCAGCGTAGACAGGGGTCCTGGAAACACCATATATTTT,CASSVDRGPGNTIYF
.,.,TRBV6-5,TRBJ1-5,TGTGCCAGCAGGTCCTGGGATAGCAATCAGCCCCAGCATTTT,CASRSWDSNQPQHF
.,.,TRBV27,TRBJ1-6,TGTGCCAGCAGTATCGGGGACTGGAATAATTCACCCCTCCACTTT,CASSIGDWNNSPLHF
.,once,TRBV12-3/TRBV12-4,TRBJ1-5,TGTGCCAGCAGTTTCGGGGGGACGCAGCCCCAGCATTTT,CASSFGGTQPQHF
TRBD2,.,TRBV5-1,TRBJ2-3,TGCGCCAGCAGCTTGGCACTAGCGGGTGGGGGCACAGATACGCAGTATTTT,CASSLALAGGGTDTQYF
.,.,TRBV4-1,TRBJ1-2,TGCGCCAGCAGACAAAAGTTCCCGGGTGACTATGGCTACACCTTC,CASRQKFPGDYGYTF
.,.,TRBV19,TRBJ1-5,TGTGCCAGTAGTATTTTCTTTCGGCCGAGTGGAGGCCAGCCCCAGCATTTT,CASSIFFRPSGGQPQHF
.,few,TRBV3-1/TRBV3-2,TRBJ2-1,TGTGCCAGCAGCCAAGGGCGGCGTGAGCAGTTCTTC,CASSQGRREQFF
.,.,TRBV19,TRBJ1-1,TGTGCCAGTAAGTTGGGGCCTAACACTGAAGCTTTCTTT,CASKLGPNTEAFF